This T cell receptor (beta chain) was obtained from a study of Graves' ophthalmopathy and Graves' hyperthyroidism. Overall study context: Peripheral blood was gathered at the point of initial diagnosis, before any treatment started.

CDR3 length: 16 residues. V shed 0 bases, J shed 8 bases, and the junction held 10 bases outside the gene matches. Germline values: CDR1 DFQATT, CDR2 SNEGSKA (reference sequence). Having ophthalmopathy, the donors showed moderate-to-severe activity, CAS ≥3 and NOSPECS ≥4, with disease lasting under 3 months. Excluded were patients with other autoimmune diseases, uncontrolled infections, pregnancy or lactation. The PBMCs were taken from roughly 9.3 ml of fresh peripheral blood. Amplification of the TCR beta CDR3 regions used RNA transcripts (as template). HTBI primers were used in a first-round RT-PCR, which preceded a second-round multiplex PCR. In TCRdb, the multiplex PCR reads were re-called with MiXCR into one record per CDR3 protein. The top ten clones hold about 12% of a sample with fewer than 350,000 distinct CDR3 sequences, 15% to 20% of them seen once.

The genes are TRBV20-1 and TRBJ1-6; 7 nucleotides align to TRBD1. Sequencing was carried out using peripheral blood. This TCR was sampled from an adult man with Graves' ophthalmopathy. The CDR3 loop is CSARDQKQGDYSPLHF. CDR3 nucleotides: TGCAGTGCTAGAGATCAGAAGCAGGGGGATTATTCACCCCTCCACTTT.